This T cell receptor (beta chain) was found in a study of tumor-infiltrating lymphocytes in primary liver carcinoma. As for the study in general: Recorded tumor stage was T1-T3 N0M0, with diameters of roughly 4 to 11 cm. The study's findings and limits: Relative to blood, tumors carried a significantly larger fraction of the repertoire in their top 250 clones (p = 0.039).

The germline V gene has CDR1 SGHAT and CDR2 FQNNGV. V dropped 1 base and J dropped 9; count of bases not matched to a gene: 10. The CDR3 spans 16 residues. The investigators made TCR beta cDNA from 500 ng total RNA, using a constant-region primer. Slightly modified ARM-PCR served as the procedure for the TCR beta libraries. These libraries came from three rounds of nested multiplex PCR. The two initial PCR rounds, roughly 9 cycles each, used TRBV1-TRBV30 forward and C-beta reverse primers. TCRdb fed the multiplex PCR reads into MiXCR, producing one record per CDR3 protein. This table has about 30,000 distinct CDR3 sequences, approximately 71% appearing once. For each extraction, RNA and DNA were obtained together from around 20-30 mg of unsorted bulk tissue. As for this clonotype: The antigen is undetermined.

The V and J genes are TRBV11-2 and TRBJ2-7; 12 bases map to TRBD2. This TCR derives from a woman aged 25-40 years with primary liver carcinoma and hepatitis B virus infection. Sequenced: liver tumor tissue from sampling region 3. Noted subset: tumor region T3, left-lateral pole. The CDR3 DNA sequence: TGTGCCAGCAGCTTAGTGGCGGGACTAGCGGGTGAAGTGCAGTACTTC. The encoded protein is CASSLVAGLAGEVQYF.